A single sample gave rise to the 32 T cell receptor beta chains below, sequenced in a study of blood T cell repertoires in COVID-19. Profiling relied on immunoSEQ multiplex PCR, and the TCRdb table lists in-frame clones only, not all of them. This table has approximately 60,000 clones, approximately 93% appearing once. The sequenced material came from peripheral blood. The receptors here all came from a man aged 65-85 years with active COVID-19.

This chain joins TRBV19 and TRBJ1-6, with 7 bases lining up with TRBD1. The ends lost 8 bases at V and 7 bases at J; junction bases unmatched: 5. In germline, CDR1 is LNHDA, CDR2 SQIVND (reference sequence). CDR3 size: 13 residues. The CDR3 loop reads CASAGTANSPLHF. In DNA form, the CDR3 reads TGTGCCAGTGCCGGGACAGCCAATTCACCCCTCCACTTT.

V and J are TRBV28 and TRBJ2-3; D ambiguous. Trimming left V 8 bases short and J 2 bases short, with 11 bases between. Germline CDR1 and CDR2: MDHEN and SYDVKM. This CDR3 region has 13 residues. The CDR3 is CASCGRLTDTQYF. The CDR3 nucleotides read TGTGCCAGCTGCGGCAGACTCACAGATACGCAGTATTTT. The full variable domain, in which reference TRBV28 and TRBJ2-3 provide the parts outside the CDR3, is DVKVTQSSRYLVKRTGEKVFLECVQDMDHENMFWYRQDPGLGLRLIYFSYDVKMKEKGDIPEGYSVSREKKERFSLILESASTNQTSMYLCASCGRLTDTQYFGPGTRLTVL.

This CDR3 reads CASSLAGGGPPWQFF. The CDR3 bases are TGCGCCAGCAGCTTGGCCGGAGGGGGCCCGCCCTGGCAGTTCTTC. V gene TRBV5-1 combines with J gene TRBJ2-1, with D tentatively TRBD1 (7 bases). CDR1 and CDR2 (germline): SGHRS, YFSETQ. This CDR3 region has 15 residues. V was cut by 0 bases and J by 12 bases, with 19 bases left in between. The full variable domain, in which reference TRBV5-1 and TRBJ2-1 provide the parts outside the CDR3, is KAGVTQTPRYLIKTRGQQVTLSCSPISGHRSVSWYQQTPGQGLQFLFEYFSETQRNKGNFPGRFSGRQFSNSRSEMNVSTLELGDSALYLCASSLAGGGPPWQFFGPGTRLTVL.

The J gene is TRBJ1-2, the V gene TRBV7-8, with TRBD1 as a possible D gene (6 bases). Germline CDR1 is SGHVS and CDR2 is FQNEAQ. V lost 0 bases and J lost 4, with 12 bases in between. The CDR3 spans 15 residues. CDR3 protein: CASSLAPDRTYGYTF. The CDR3 DNA reads as TGTGCCAGCAGCTTAGCCCCTGACAGGACCTATGGCTACACCTTC.

The chain has TRBV19 and TRBJ1-6; D unclear. CDR1 is LNHDA and CDR2 is SQIVND in the germline V gene (reference sequence). Trimming stripped 5 bases from V and 7 bases from J, with 9 bases between. The CDR3 length is 13 residues. The CDR3 coding sequence is TGTGCCAGTAGTGAAACAGAGAATTCACCCCTCCACTTT. It yields the protein CASSETENSPLHF.

The CDR3: CASSTGGLDSPLHF. The CDR3 nucleotides are TGTGCCAGCAGTACAGGGGGCCTCGATTCACCCCTCCACTTT. The chain is built from TRBV27 and TRBJ1-6; TRBD1 agrees at 9 bases. The CDR3 is 14 residues long. Germline trimming cut 5 bases from V and 8 bases from J; bases unmatched to any gene: 4. Germline V gene lookup returns CDR1 MNHEY and CDR2 SMNVEV (reference sequence).

V usage is TRBV6-5 and J usage is TRBJ1-5, with D perhaps TRBD1 (6 bases). The CDR3 sequence is 14 residues long. Germline V gene data show CDR1 as MNHEY and CDR2 as SVGAGI. With 0 bases removed from V and 6 bases from J, the gap between germline ends came to 9 bases. The CDR3 nucleotides are TGTGCCAGCAGTTACTCGAGAGGGGGTCAGCCCCAGCATTTT. Translated, it gives CASSYSRGGQPQHF.

The CDR3 coding sequence is TGTGCCAGCAGCGCTCCGACCGGGACAGGGTGGGCCGATACGCAGTATTTT. Protein product: CASSAPTGTGWADTQYF. The gene calls are TRBV7-9 and TRBJ2-3, with 9 positions matching TRBD1. The V gene's germline CDR1 is SEHNR and CDR2 FQNEAQ (reference sequence). J gave up 6 bases and V 5 bases, and 15 bases lay outside the gene matches. The length of the CDR3 is 17 residues.

The chain uses TRBV5-1 and TRBJ1-2; the D gene is possibly TRBD1 (6 bases). This CDR3 contains 14 residues. The germline V gene has CDR1 SGHRS and CDR2 YFSETQ. Trimming left V 7 bases short and J 3 bases short, with 16 bases between. CDR3 bases: TGCGCCAGCTCCCCAGGGGCGGTCGACTATGGCTACACCTTC. Translation: CASSPGAVDYGYTF. Filled out from reference TRBV5-1 and TRBJ1-2, the complete variable domain reads KAGVTQTPRYLIKTRGQQVTLSCSPISGHRSVSWYQQTPGQGLQFLFEYFSETQRNKGNFPGRFSGRQFSNSRSEMNVSTLELGDSALYLCASSPGAVDYGYTFGSGTRLTVV.

The CDR3: CASMHLKAGFWETQYF. The CDR3 bases are TGTGCCAGTATGCACCTCAAGGCGGGTTTTTGGGAGACCCAGTACTTC. The rearrangement uses TRBV5-6 and TRBJ2-5; a possible D gene is TRBD2 (5 bases). This CDR3 has 16 residues. Germline-derived CDR1 and CDR2 are SGHDT and YYEEEE. V lost 8 bases to trimming and J lost 5 bases, with 25 bases between them.

The chain links TRBV24-1 to TRBJ1-6; possible D gene TRBD1, 6 bases. Germline CDR1 is KGHDR and CDR2 is SFDVKD. The CDR3 extends over 19 amino acids. Trimming cost V 8 bases and J 7 bases, with 29 bases left between them. CDR3 region: CATTPPGTFGPFLNSPLHF. Written as DNA, the CDR3 is TGTGCCACCACTCCACCCGGGACATTTGGGCCCTTTTTAAATTCACCCCTCCACTTT.

The gene calls are TRBV28 and TRBJ2-7; D may be TRBD1 (6 bases). CDR1 and CDR2 (germline): MDHEN, SYDVKM. CDR3 length equals 13 residues. V lost 8 bases, J lost 2 bases, and 13 bases lay in between. For the CDR3, the DNA is TGTGCCAGCGGGCGGCAGGGGACCTACGAGCAGTACGTC. Its protein product is CASGRQGTYEQYV.

Here the CDR3 DNA reads TGTGCCAGCAGCCAAGACTTCGGACAGGGGTTTTTTCAGCCCCAGCATTTT. It codes for CASSQDFGQGFFQPQHF. This rearrangement joins TRBV4-2 to TRBJ1-5, with TRBD1 matching 9 bases. The CDR3 extends over 17 amino acids. V trimming: 0 bases; J trimming: 6 bases; junction bases outside the gene matches: 9. Germline-derived CDR1 and CDR2 are LGHNA and YNFKEQ.

The chain employs TRBV5-1 and TRBJ2-1, with 8 bases identical to TRBD1. CDR1 is SGHRS and CDR2 is YFSETQ in the germline V gene. The length of the CDR3 is 15 residues. V lost 0 bases to trimming and J lost 8 bases; unmatched junction nucleotides: 7. CDR3 residues: CASSLALQGAYEQFF. In DNA form, the CDR3 reads TGCGCCAGCAGCTTGGCCCTCCAGGGGGCCTATGAGCAGTTCTTC. Supplemented by reference TRBV5-1 and TRBJ2-1, the full variable domain reads KAGVTQTPRYLIKTRGQQVTLSCSPISGHRSVSWYQQTPGQGLQFLFEYFSETQRNKGNFPGRFSGRQFSNSRSEMNVSTLELGDSALYLCASSLALQGAYEQFFGPGTRLTVL.

V usage is TRBV27 and J usage is TRBJ2-5, with 8 bases matching TRBD2. There are 14 residues in the CDR3. Per germline, CDR1 MNHEY and CDR2 SMNVEV (reference sequence). The V and J ends lost 6 bases and 5 bases, in that order; junction bases with no gene match: 8. CDR3 DNA: TGTGCCAGCAGCCCCGGGGGGGCCTGGGAGACCCAGTACTTC. This codes for CASSPGGAWETQYF.

This chain uses TRBV15 with TRBJ2-1; TRBD2 might be the D (6 bases). Per the germline V gene, CDR1 is LNHNV and CDR2 is YYDKDF (reference sequence). This CDR3 contains 15 residues. The V end was cut by 2 bases, the J end by 10 bases, with 18 bases between. For the CDR3, the DNA is TGTGCCACCAGCAGAATGGGAACTAGCAAGGCAGAGCAGTTCTTC. Translated, it gives CATSRMGTSKAEQFF.

The CDR3 DNA follows: TGTGCCAGCAGTCCCCCCCAGGGCTGGGAGACCCAGTACTTC. Its protein product is CASSPPQGWETQYF. The V call is TRBV7-9, the J call TRBJ2-5, with D possibly being TRBD1 (5 bases). Per the germline V gene, CDR1 is SEHNR and CDR2 is FQNEAQ (reference sequence). The CDR3 has 14 residues. The V end was cut by 6 bases, the J end by 5 bases, with 16 bases between.

The V call is TRBV3-1 (or the pseudogene TRBV3-2), the J call TRBJ2-3; 10 nucleotides match TRBD1. The CDR3 length is 17 residues. The germline gives CDR1 LGHDT, CDR2 YNNKEL (reference sequence). V shed 2 bases, J shed 1 base, and the junction held 6 bases outside the gene matches. The CDR3 spells CASSQQTGGRGTDTQYF. Here the CDR3 DNA reads TGTGCCAGCAGCCAACAGACAGGGGGCCGTGGCACAGATACGCAGTATTTT.

This chain uses TRBV6-4 with TRBJ1-2, with 8 nucleotides matching TRBD1. V shed 5 bases, J shed 5 bases, and the junction held 7 bases outside the gene matches. Germline V gives CDR1 MRHNA, CDR2 SNTAGT. The CDR3 covers 14 residues. The CDR3 is CASSPGTGWYGYTF. In DNA form, the CDR3 reads TGTGCCAGCAGTCCCGGGACAGGATGGTATGGCTACACCTTC.

V gene TRBV10-3 combines with J gene TRBJ2-3; D is unresolved. CDR1 and CDR2 (germline): ENHRY, SYGVKD. Deletions cut 5 bases from V and 4 bases from J, with 13 bases between. The CDR3 is made up of 14 amino acids. CDR3 coding DNA: TGTGCCATCAGTAGCTCAAGAGGCGCAGATACGCAGTATTTT. Its protein is CAISSSRGADTQYF.

This chain links TRBV4-1 with TRBJ2-2; tentative D call: TRBD2 (6 bases). The CDR3 runs to 16 residues. Germline V lookup: CDR1 MGHRA, CDR2 YSYEKL. Deletions cut 2 bases from V and 0 bases from J, with 10 bases between. CDR3 nucleotides: TGCGCCAGCAGCCAATCGGGGGAGGCGAACACCGGGGAGCTGTTTTTT. It codes for CASSQSGEANTGELFF.

The V call is TRBV21-1, the J call TRBJ2-1; TRBD2 was called by the table and not checked on the DNA. TRBV21-1 is deemed a pseudogene. The CDR3 is made up of 13 amino acids. CDR3 coding DNA: TGTGCCAGCAGCAACGGACTAGCGCGTGAGCAGTTCTTC. It codes for CASSNGLAREQFF.

This rearrangement joins TRBV9 to TRBJ2-7; D is possibly TRBD2 (6 bases). Per the germline V gene, CDR1 is SGDLS and CDR2 is YYNGEE. The CDR3 is 14 residues long. V lost 0 bases to trimming and J lost 6 bases, with 13 bases between them. CDR3 region: CASSVAGGLGEQYF. DNA of the CDR3: TGTGCCAGCAGCGTAGCTGGAGGGTTGGGCGAGCAGTACTTC.

The chain links TRBV7-9 to TRBJ2-5; TRBD2 is a possible D gene (7 bases). This CDR3 spans 17 amino acids. Trimming left V 0 bases short and J 2 bases short, with 16 bases between. Germline-derived CDR1 and CDR2 are SEHNR and FQNEAQ (reference sequence). The CDR3 coding sequence is TGTGCCAGCAGCTTAGCGGGGCGGGGGCTGACTCAAGAGACCCAGTACTTC. Translation: CASSLAGRGLTQETQYF.

The chain joins TRBV7-9 to TRBJ1-6; a possible D gene is TRBD1 (5 bases). CDR3 length: 15 residues. V was shortened by 1 base and J by 6 bases, with 10 bases between the two germline ends. Germline V gene data show CDR1 as SEHNR and CDR2 as FQNEAQ (reference sequence). The CDR3: CASSLGGGTNSPLHF. The CDR3 nucleotides read TGTGCCAGCAGCTTAGGGGGGGGAACTAATTCACCCCTCCACTTT.

This chain uses TRBV6-6 with TRBJ1-6; D is possibly TRBD1 (5 bases). Trimming shortened V by 1 base and J by 8 bases, and 12 bases separated the two germline ends. The CDR3 runs to 15 residues. CDR1 and CDR2 (germline): MNHNY, SVGAGI (reference sequence). In DNA, the CDR3 is TGTGCCAGCAGTTACTTGGGGGGGTGGGATTCACCCCTCCACTTT. Protein: CASSYLGGWDSPLHF.

The chain couples TRBV12-3 or TRBV12-4 to TRBJ1-6, with D unclear. This CDR3 is 12 amino acids long. The V end lost 7 bases, the J end lost 5 bases, and 6 bases lay between the germline ends. The CDR3 region has the DNA TGTGCCAGCACCTATAATAATTCACCCCTCCACTTT. It codes for CASTYNNSPLHF.

The rearrangement joins TRBV5-1 to TRBJ2-5; 7 bases line up with TRBD2. The V gene end was trimmed by 4 bases and the J gene end by 0 bases; junction bases not matched to a gene: 9. This CDR3 is built from 16 residues. Germline V gives CDR1 SGHRS, CDR2 YFSETQ. As DNA, the CDR3 is TGCGCCAGCAGCCCCCGGGACTACCCCTACCAAGAGACCCAGTACTTC. This translates into CASSPRDYPYQETQYF. The full variable domain, in which reference TRBV5-1 and TRBJ2-5 provide the parts outside the CDR3, is KAGVTQTPRYLIKTRGQQVTLSCSPISGHRSVSWYQQTPGQGLQFLFEYFSETQRNKGNFPGRFSGRQFSNSRSEMNVSTLELGDSALYLCASSPRDYPYQETQYFGPGTRLLVL.

This chain joins TRBV5-1 and TRBJ1-1; D unresolved. Trimming cost V 2 bases and J 1 base, with 9 bases left between them. The germline CDR1 and CDR2 sequences are SGHRS and YFSETQ. The CDR3 is made up of 14 amino acids. The CDR3 spells CASSFGGQNTEAFF. CDR3 DNA: TGCGCCAGCAGCTTTGGTGGGCAGAACACTGAAGCTTTCTTT.

The chain links TRBV4-1 to TRBJ1-4, with a tentative D call TRBD1 (6 bases). With 3 bases removed from V and 7 bases from J, the gap between germline ends came to 15 bases. Germline loops: CDR1 MGHRA, CDR2 YSYEKL. The CDR3 totals 15 residues. CDR3 sequence: CASSQPQGGPEKLFF. CDR3 DNA sequence: TGCGCCAGCAGCCAGCCACAGGGAGGGCCTGAAAAACTGTTTTTT.

The CDR3 DNA follows: TGTGCCAGTGGGGTCAGGGGAGCTGAAGCTTTCTTT. Its translation: CASGVRGAEAFF. This sequence joins TRBV19 and TRBJ1-1, with a tentative D call TRBD1 (6 bases). The CDR3 contains 12 residues. The V gene's germline CDR1 is LNHDA and CDR2 SQIVND (reference sequence). Trimming removed 8 bases at V and 6 bases at J, with 13 bases between.

The chain recombines TRBV18 with TRBJ1-6; tentatively, D is TRBD1 (6 bases). The CDR3 contains 20 residues. V lost 6 bases and J lost 0, with 24 bases in between. Looked up from germline, CDR1 is KGHSH and CDR2 is LQKENI. The DNA of the CDR3 is TGTGCCAGCTCCGCTCGGGACACGACTTCCGTGAGCTCCTATAATTCACCCCTCCACTTT. Its protein is CASSARDTTSVSSYNSPLHF.